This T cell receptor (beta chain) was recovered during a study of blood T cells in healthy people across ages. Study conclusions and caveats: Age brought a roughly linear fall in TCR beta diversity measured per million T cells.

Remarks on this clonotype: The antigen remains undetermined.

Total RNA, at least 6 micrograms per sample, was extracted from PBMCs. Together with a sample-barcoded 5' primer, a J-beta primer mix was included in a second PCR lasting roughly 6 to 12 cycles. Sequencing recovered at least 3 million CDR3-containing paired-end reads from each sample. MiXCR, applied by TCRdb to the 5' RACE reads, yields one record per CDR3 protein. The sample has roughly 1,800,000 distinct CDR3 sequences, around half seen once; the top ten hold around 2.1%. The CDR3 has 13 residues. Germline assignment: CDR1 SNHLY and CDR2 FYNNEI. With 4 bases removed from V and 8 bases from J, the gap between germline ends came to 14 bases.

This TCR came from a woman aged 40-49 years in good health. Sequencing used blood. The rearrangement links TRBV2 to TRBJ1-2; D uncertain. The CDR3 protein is CASSAYGVEGYTF. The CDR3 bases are TGTGCCAGCAGTGCGTACGGGGTGGAAGGCTACACCTTC.